These 26 T cell receptor beta chains came from one sample sequenced in a study of T cell repertoires in cytomegalovirus infection. From the reads, TCRdb called clonotypes with MiXCR, one entry per CDR3 protein. The sample records about 700,000 distinct CDR3 sequences, 33% being singletons. Their antigens remain unidentified. Specimen: cultured PBMCs, collected from culture after CMV antigen stimulation. The receptors derive from a human donor in good health (CMV status not recorded). Some clones in this sample may be carry-over from other donors' samples.

This clonotype came up a few times. J is TRBJ1-6 and V is TRBV4-1; the match to TRBD1 covers 9 bases. Germline V CDR1 and CDR2: MGHRA, YSYEKL. This CDR3 has 17 amino acids. The trim removed 2 bases at V and 8 bases at J, leaving 10 bases unmatched. The CDR3 nucleotides are TGCGCCAGCAGCCAAAACGAGGGGACAGGGCTTCATTCACCCCTCCACTTT. Encoded protein: CASSQNEGTGLHSPLHF.

This clonotype was seen only a few times. V is TRBV7-2 and J is TRBJ2-7; 7 bases match TRBD2. V gave up 5 bases and J gave up 4 bases; unmatched junction bases: 11. This CDR3 has 15 residues. The V gene's germline CDR1 is SGHTA and CDR2 FQGNSA. The CDR3 here is CASSTFPGGVYEQYF. The CDR3 DNA reads TGTGCCAGCAGCACCTTTCCGGGGGGAGTATACGAGCAGTACTTC.

The rearrangement links TRBV6-2 or TRBV6-3 to TRBJ2-3; 9 bases agree with TRBD2. CDR1 and CDR2 (germline): MNHEY, SVGEGT. The V gene end was trimmed by 10 bases and the J gene end by 6 bases; junction bases not matched to a gene: 8. This CDR3 region has 13 residues. CDR3 protein: CATGGRAGDTQYF. The CDR3 DNA is TGTGCCACGGGCGGGAGGGCCGGGGATACGCAGTATTTT.

V gene TRBV7-8 combines with J gene TRBJ1-3; 10 bases map to TRBD1. Germline values: CDR1 SGHVS, CDR2 FQNEAQ. This CDR3 is 16 amino acids long. V dropped 1 base and J dropped 3; count of bases not matched to a gene: 3. The CDR3 spells CASSLGGTGVGNTIYF. CDR3 in DNA: TGTGCCAGCAGCTTAGGGGGGACAGGGGTTGGAAACACCATATATTTT.

This clonotype was picked up a small number of times. This sequence joins TRBV7-2 and TRBJ2-3; D uncertain. The CDR3 covers 15 residues. Trimming removed 6 bases from V and 2 bases from J, with 15 bases in between. Germline V gene lookup returns CDR1 SGHTA and CDR2 FQGNSA. The CDR3 reads CASSSGSSFTDTQYF. The DNA of the CDR3 is TGTGCCAGCAGTTCTGGATCCTCCTTCACAGATACGCAGTATTTT.

The V gene is TRBV4-3, the J gene TRBJ2-7; D is unclear. The CDR3 is made up of 14 amino acids. Trimming took off 3 bases at V and 0 bases at J, with 9 bases between the two ends. The germline V gene has CDR1 LGHNA and CDR2 YSLEER. CDR3: CASSQFFSSYEQYF. As DNA, the CDR3 is TGCGCCAGCAGCCAGTTTTTTTCCTCCTACGAGCAGTACTTC.

This clonotype was seen only a few times. This chain's CDR3 is CASRDRLNTEAFF. Here the CDR3 DNA reads TGTGCCAGTAGGGACAGATTGAACACTGAAGCTTTCTTT. The chain recombines TRBV19 with TRBJ1-1; D perhaps matches TRBD1 (6 bases). Germline V gene data show CDR1 as LNHDA and CDR2 as SQIVND (reference sequence). Trimming took 6 bases from V and 0 from J, leaving 8 bases between them. The CDR3 is 13 amino acids.

The chain is built from TRBV29-1 and TRBJ1-2, with TRBD1 matching 9 bases. Germline CDR1 and CDR2: SQVTM and ANQGSEA. The J segment lost 5 bases and the V segment lost 4 bases, leaving 8 bases of the junction unmatched. The CDR3 covers 14 residues. The CDR3 loop is CSVVPPGQGYGYTF. The CDR3 DNA reads as TGCAGCGTTGTACCGCCGGGACAGGGATATGGCTACACCTTC.

On this clonotype itself: A much more abundant neighbour one base away suggests this may be a read error. V is TRBV7-2 and J is TRBJ1-1, with D perhaps TRBD1 (5 bases). The germline gives CDR1 SGHTA, CDR2 FQGNSA. This CDR3 contains 14 residues. The chain's CDR3 is CVSSLDGGGTEAFF. Here the CDR3 DNA reads TGTGTCAGCAGCTTAGATGGGGGGGGCACTGAAGCTTTCTTT. Looking up the rest from reference TRBV7-2 and TRBJ1-1 gives the full variable domain: GAGVSQSPSNKVTEKGKDVELRCDPISGHTALYWYRQSLGQGLEFLIYFQGNSAPDKSGLPSDRFSAERTGGSVSTLTIQRTQQEDSAVYLCVSSLDGGGTEAFFGQGTRLTVV.

The J gene is TRBJ2-3, the V gene TRBV28; 10 nucleotides line up with TRBD1. This CDR3 comprises 15 residues. Germline values: CDR1 MDHEN, CDR2 SYDVKM. The junction had 7 bases not matched to a gene; V was cut back by 6 bases and J by 4 bases. The CDR3 loop is CASRDRDRGPDTQYF. The CDR3 region has the DNA TGTGCCAGCAGAGACCGGGACAGGGGCCCAGATACGCAGTATTTT.

This clonotype was seen many times. The chain couples TRBV7-2 to TRBJ2-5; 10 nucleotides match TRBD1. This CDR3 spans 15 amino acids. V lost 5 bases and J lost 1; bases outside the gene matches: 4. The germline V gene encodes CDR1 SGHTA and CDR2 FQGNSA. The CDR3 coding sequence is TGTGCCAGCAGCCTCGACAGGGGGCCCCAAGAGACCCAGTACTTC. This codes for CASSLDRGPQETQYF.

This chain links TRBV10-1 with TRBJ1-3; D is uncertain. Germline V gene data show CDR1 as WNHNN and CDR2 as SYGVQD (reference sequence). Trimming cost V 4 bases and J 0 bases, with 10 bases left between them. The CDR3 has 15 residues. The CDR3 nucleotides read TGCGCCAGCAGTGTTGGCAGCGACTCTGGAAACACCATATATTTT. Encoded protein: CASSVGSDSGNTIYF.

The chain combines TRBV18 with TRBJ2-7, with D possibly being TRBD2 (6 bases). V lost 6 bases and J 3 bases, leaving 15 bases between the germline ends. Germline V gives CDR1 KGHSH, CDR2 LQKENI. The CDR3 sequence is 14 residues long. CDR3 region: CASSTGGFGYEQYF. The CDR3 nucleotides are TGTGCCAGCTCCACCGGGGGATTCGGCTACGAGCAGTACTTC.

A few counts support this clonotype. This rearrangement joins TRBV6-2 or TRBV6-3 to TRBJ2-1; D unclear. V was cut by 2 bases and J by 0 bases, with 14 bases left in between. CDR1 and CDR2 from the germline V gene are MNHEY and SVGEGT. The CDR3 runs 17 residues. The CDR3 DNA reads as TGTGCCAGCAGTTACATGGGGATCTTGGGCTCCTACAATGAGCAGTTCTTC. Encoded protein: CASSYMGILGSYNEQFF.

The J gene is TRBJ2-1, the V gene TRBV6-2 or TRBV6-3; 7 positions match TRBD2. The CDR3 is 16 residues long. Looked up from germline, CDR1 is MNHEY and CDR2 is SVGEGT. V lost 2 bases, J lost 0 bases, and 4 bases stayed unmatched. Here the CDR3 reads CASSYSGGSSYNEQFF. CDR3 DNA sequence: TGTGCCAGCAGTTACAGTGGCGGGAGCTCCTACAATGAGCAGTTCTTC.

V is TRBV4-3 and J is TRBJ1-1; D is undetermined. CDR1 LGHNA and CDR2 YSLEER come from the germline V gene. The V end lost 5 bases, the J end lost 7 bases, and 17 bases lay between the germline ends. The CDR3 runs 14 residues. Written as DNA, the CDR3 is TGCGCCAGCAGCAGGATCGGGGATCTGGTTGAAGCTTTCTTT. The encoded protein is CASSRIGDLVEAFF.

This chain connects TRBV7-2 to TRBJ1-1, with D possibly being TRBD1 (5 bases). Per the germline V gene, CDR1 is SGHTA and CDR2 is FQGNSA. Trimming took 4 bases from V and 5 from J, leaving 17 bases between them. This CDR3 has 15 amino acids. As DNA, the CDR3 is TGTGCCAGCAGCTCACCGGGGGGGGTAGGAACTGAAGCTTTCTTT. Its protein is CASSSPGGVGTEAFF.

This clonotype was detected a few times. This sequence joins TRBV12-3 or TRBV12-4 and TRBJ2-1; TRBD1 is a possible D gene (6 bases). V was shortened by 5 bases and J by 0 bases, with 14 bases between the two germline ends. The CDR3 has 16 residues. CDR3 bases: TGTGCCAGCAGTCGTGGACAGCGTAGCTCCTACAATGAGCAGTTCTTC. It encodes CASSRGQRSSYNEQFF.

The J gene is TRBJ1-1, the V gene TRBV20-1; D may be TRBD1 (5 bases). Trimming shortened V by 2 bases and J by 7 bases, and 11 bases separated the two germline ends. Germline loops: CDR1 DFQATT, CDR2 SNEGSKA (reference sequence). There are 12 residues in the CDR3. The DNA of the CDR3 is TGCAGTGCTAGACAGGGTGCCGGTGAAGCTTTCTTT. It specifies CSARQGAGEAFF.

This clonotype was picked up a small number of times. The chain joins TRBV19 to TRBJ2-3, with 7 bases aligning to TRBD2. J was trimmed by 0 bases and V by 1 base; bases with no gene match: 4. CDR1 is LNHDA, CDR2 SQIVND, per germline (reference sequence). The CDR3 runs 16 residues. CDR3: CASSIGYSGSTDTQYF. Here the CDR3 DNA reads TGTGCCAGTAGTATAGGATATAGCGGGAGCACAGATACGCAGTATTTT.

The chain links TRBV12-3 or TRBV12-4 to TRBJ2-5, with D perhaps being TRBD1 or TRBD2 (5 bases each). This CDR3 spans 19 amino acids. With 4 bases removed from V and 2 bases from J, the gap between germline ends came to 26 bases. CDR3 residues: CASSWGKTQWSGPQETQYF. CDR3 in DNA: TGTGCCAGCAGTTGGGGGAAGACCCAATGGTCGGGGCCGCAAGAGACCCAGTACTTC.

The chain joins TRBV19 to TRBJ1-2; 8 bases map to TRBD1. The length of the CDR3 is 16 residues. The ends lost 4 bases at V and 8 bases at J; junction bases unmatched: 15. The germline V gene encodes CDR1 LNHDA and CDR2 SQIVND (reference sequence). CDR3 coding DNA: TGTGCCAGTAGTACATCAGAACCGGGACAGGCCCACGGCTACACCTTC. This codes for CASSTSEPGQAHGYTF.

V gene TRBV24-1 combines with J gene TRBJ2-2; D is ambiguous. This CDR3 spans 15 amino acids. Germline loops: CDR1 KGHDR, CDR2 SFDVKD. V was cut by 4 bases and J by 0 bases, with 8 bases left in between. The CDR3 bases are TGTGCCACCAGTGACCCGGACCCGAACACCGGGGAGCTGTTTTTT. It encodes CATSDPDPNTGELFF.

This clonotype showed up just a few times. The J gene is TRBJ2-1, the V gene TRBV12-3 or TRBV12-4, with 11 bases matching TRBD2. This CDR3 contains 16 residues. V dropped 6 bases and J dropped 9; count of bases not matched to a gene: 13. The DNA for the CDR3 is TGTGCCAGCAGCCCCACCGGGACTAGCGGCTTGGGTGAGCAGTTCTTC. Translating gives CASSPTGTSGLGEQFF.

In its sample, this clonotype was seen a few times. This chain links TRBV7-6 with TRBJ1-3; 9 nucleotides line up with TRBD1. Germline V gene sequence: CDR1 SGHVS, CDR2 FNYEAQ. V trimming: 10 bases; J trimming: 0 bases; junction bases outside the gene matches: 4. The CDR3 sequence is 14 residues long. The CDR3 coding sequence is TGTGCCACAAGGGACAGGGACTCTGGAAACACCATATATTTT. Protein sequence: CATRDRDSGNTIYF.

The J gene is TRBJ1-1, the V gene TRBV28; the D is unclear. Trimming removed 5 bases from V and 1 base from J, with 11 bases in between. Per the germline V gene, CDR1 is MDHEN and CDR2 is SYDVKM. The CDR3 length is 14 residues. In DNA, the CDR3 is TGTGCCAGCAGTCAGGTCTCGGGGAACACTGAAGCTTTCTTT. Amino acid sequence: CASSQVSGNTEAFF.